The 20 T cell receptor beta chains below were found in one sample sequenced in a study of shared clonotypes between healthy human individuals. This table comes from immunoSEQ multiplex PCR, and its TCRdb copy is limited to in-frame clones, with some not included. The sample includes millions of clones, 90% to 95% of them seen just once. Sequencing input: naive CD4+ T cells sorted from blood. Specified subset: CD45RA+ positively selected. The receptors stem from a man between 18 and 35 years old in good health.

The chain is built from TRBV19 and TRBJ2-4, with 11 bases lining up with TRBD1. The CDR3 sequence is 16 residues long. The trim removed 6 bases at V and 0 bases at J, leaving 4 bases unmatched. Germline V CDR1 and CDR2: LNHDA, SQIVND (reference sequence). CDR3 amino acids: CASSGQGAIAKNIQYF. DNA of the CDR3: TGTGCCAGTAGCGGACAGGGGGCGATAGCCAAAAACATTCAGTACTTC.

In nucleotides, the CDR3 is TGTGCCAGCAGCTTAGCGTTTGGGACAGGGACTGAAGCTTTCTTT. Amino acid sequence: CASSLAFGTGTEAFF. The V gene is TRBV7-2, the J gene TRBJ1-1; 9 positions match TRBD1. CDR1 and CDR2 (germline): SGHTA, FQGNSA. The CDR3 consists of 15 residues. The V segment lost 0 bases and the J segment 5 bases; nucleotides outside the gene matches: 4. The whole variable domain, filled in from reference TRBV7-2 and TRBJ1-1, reads GAGVSQSPSNKVTEKGKDVELRCDPISGHTALYWYRQSLGQGLEFLIYFQGNSAPDKSGLPSDRFSAERTGGSVSTLTIQRTQQEDSAVYLCASSLAFGTGTEAFFGQGTRLTVV.

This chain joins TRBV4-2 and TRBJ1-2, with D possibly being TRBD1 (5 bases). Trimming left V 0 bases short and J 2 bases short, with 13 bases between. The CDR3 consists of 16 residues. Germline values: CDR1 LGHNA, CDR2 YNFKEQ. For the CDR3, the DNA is TGTGCCAGCAGCCAAGATTTGCAGACAGCCAACTATGGCTACACCTTC. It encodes CASSQDLQTANYGYTF.

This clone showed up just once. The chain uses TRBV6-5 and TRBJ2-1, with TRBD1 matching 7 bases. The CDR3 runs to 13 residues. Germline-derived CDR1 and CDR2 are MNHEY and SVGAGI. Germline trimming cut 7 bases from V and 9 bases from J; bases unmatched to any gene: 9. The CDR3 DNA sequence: TGTGCCAGCATTGACGAGGGGGCTGGTGAGCAGTTCTTC. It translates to CASIDEGAGEQFF.

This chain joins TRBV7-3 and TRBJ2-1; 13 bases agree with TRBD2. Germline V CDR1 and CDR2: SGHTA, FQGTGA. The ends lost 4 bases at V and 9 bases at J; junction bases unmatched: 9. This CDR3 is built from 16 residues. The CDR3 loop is CASSSEGLAGTGEQFF. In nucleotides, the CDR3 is TGTGCCAGCAGCTCAGAGGGACTAGCGGGGACGGGTGAGCAGTTCTTC.

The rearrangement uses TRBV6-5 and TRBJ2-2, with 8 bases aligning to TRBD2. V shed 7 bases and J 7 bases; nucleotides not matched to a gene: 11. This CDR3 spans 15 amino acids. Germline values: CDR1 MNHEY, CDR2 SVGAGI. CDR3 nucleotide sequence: TGTGCCAGCACGGGAGGGGGAAAGTTCAACGGGGAGCTGTTTTTT. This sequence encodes CASTGGGKFNGELFF.

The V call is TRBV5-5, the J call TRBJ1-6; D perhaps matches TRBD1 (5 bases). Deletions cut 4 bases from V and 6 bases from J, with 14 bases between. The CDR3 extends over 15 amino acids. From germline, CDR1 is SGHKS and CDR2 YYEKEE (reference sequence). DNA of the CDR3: TGTGCCAGCAGCGAATTTCGGGACTCTAATTCACCCCTCCACTTT. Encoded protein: CASSEFRDSNSPLHF. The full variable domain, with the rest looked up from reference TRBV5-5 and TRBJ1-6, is DAGVTQSPTHLIKTRGQQVTLRCSPISGHKSVSWYQQVLGQGPQFIFQYYEKEERGRGNFPDRFSARQFPNYSSELNVNALLLGDSALYLCASSEFRDSNSPLHFGNGTRLTVT.

The CDR3 sequence: CATRRGDYGYTF. CDR3 nucleotide sequence: TGTGCCACCAGGAGGGGGGACTATGGCTACACCTTC. This sequence joins TRBV10-3 and TRBJ1-2; a weak D match, TRBD1 (6 bases). The germline CDR1 and CDR2 sequences are ENHRY and SYGVKD. CDR3 size: 12 residues. V was trimmed by 10 bases and J by 3 bases, leaving 12 bases between them.

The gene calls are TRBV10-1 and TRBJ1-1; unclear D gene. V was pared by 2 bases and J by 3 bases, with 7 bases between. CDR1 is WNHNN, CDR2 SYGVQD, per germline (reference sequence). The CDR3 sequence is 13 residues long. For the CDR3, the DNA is TGCGCCAGCAGTGAGGGAGTGGACACTGAAGCTTTCTTT. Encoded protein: CASSEGVDTEAFF.

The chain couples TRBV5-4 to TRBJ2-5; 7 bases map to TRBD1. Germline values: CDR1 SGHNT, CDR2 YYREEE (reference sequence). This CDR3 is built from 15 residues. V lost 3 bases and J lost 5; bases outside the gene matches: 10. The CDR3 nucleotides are TGTGCCAGCAGCTCGACAGGGAATGGGTTCGAGACCCAGTACTTC. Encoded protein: CASSSTGNGFETQYF.

CDR3 sequence: CASSNRTSYEQYF. The DNA of the CDR3 is TGTGCCAGTAGTAACAGGACTTCCTACGAGCAGTACTTC. The chain carries TRBV19 and TRBJ2-7, with D tentatively TRBD1 or TRBD2 (5 bases each). The V end was cut by 4 bases, the J end by 1 base, with 8 bases between. The CDR3 extends over 13 amino acids. Germline CDR1 reads LNHDA; CDR2 reads SQIVND (reference sequence).

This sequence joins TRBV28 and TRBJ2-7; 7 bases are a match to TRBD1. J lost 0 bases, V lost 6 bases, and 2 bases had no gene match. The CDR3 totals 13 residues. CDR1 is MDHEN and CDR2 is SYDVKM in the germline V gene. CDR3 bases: TGTGCCAGCAGAGGACAGGACTCCTACGAGCAGTACTTC. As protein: CASRGQDSYEQYF.

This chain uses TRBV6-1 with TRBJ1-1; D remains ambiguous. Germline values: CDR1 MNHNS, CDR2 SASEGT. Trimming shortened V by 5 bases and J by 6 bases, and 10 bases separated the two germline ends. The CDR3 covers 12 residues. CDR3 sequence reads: CASSKGRAEAFF. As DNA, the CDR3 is TGTGCCAGCAGTAAAGGGAGGGCTGAAGCTTTCTTT.

The CDR3 here is CASSLDMREFSPLHF. CDR3 bases: TGCGCCAGCAGCTTAGACATGAGGGAATTTTCACCCCTCCACTTT. The chain couples TRBV5-1 to TRBJ1-6; D uncertain. The CDR3 loop spans 15 amino acids. V was shortened by 2 bases and J by 9 bases, with 15 bases between the two germline ends. The germline V gene encodes CDR1 SGHRS and CDR2 YFSETQ.

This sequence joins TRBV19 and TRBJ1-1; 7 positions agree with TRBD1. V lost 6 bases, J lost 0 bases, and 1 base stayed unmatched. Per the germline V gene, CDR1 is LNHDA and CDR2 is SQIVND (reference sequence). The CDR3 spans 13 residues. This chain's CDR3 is CASSRGMNTEAFF. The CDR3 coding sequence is TGTGCCAGTAGCAGGGGGATGAACACTGAAGCTTTCTTT.

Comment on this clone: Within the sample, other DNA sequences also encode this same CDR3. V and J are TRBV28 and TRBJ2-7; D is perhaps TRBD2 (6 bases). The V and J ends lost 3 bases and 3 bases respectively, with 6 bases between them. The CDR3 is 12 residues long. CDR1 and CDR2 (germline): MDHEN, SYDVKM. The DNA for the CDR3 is TGTGCCAGCAGTTTGCGGGGCTACGAGCAGTACTTC. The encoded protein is CASSLRGYEQYF.

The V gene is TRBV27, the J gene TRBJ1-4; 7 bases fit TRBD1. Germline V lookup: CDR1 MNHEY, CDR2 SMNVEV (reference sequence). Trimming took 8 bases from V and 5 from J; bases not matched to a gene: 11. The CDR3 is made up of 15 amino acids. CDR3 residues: CASGGLGTANEKLFF. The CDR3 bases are TGTGCCAGCGGGGGTCTCGGGACAGCGAATGAAAAACTGTTTTTT.

CDR3 amino acids: CACNMNTEAFF. The CDR3 nucleotides read TGTGCCTGCAATATGAACACTGAAGCTTTCTTT. This chain joins TRBV30 and TRBJ1-1, with D unclear. With 6 bases removed from V and 0 bases from J, the gap between germline ends came to 5 bases. This CDR3 contains 11 residues. Germline CDR1 and CDR2: GTSNPN and SVGIG (reference sequence).

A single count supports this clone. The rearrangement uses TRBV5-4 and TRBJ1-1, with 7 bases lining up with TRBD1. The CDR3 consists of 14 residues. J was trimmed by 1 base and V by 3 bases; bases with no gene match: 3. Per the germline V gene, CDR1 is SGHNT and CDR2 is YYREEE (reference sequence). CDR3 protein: CASSWGQQNTEAFF. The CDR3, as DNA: TGTGCCAGCAGCTGGGGACAGCAGAACACTGAAGCTTTCTTT. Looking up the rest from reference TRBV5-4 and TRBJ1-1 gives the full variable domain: ETGVTQSPTHLIKTRGQQVTLRCSSQSGHNTVSWYQQALGQGPQFIFQYYREEENGRGNFPPRFSGLQFPNYSSELNVNALELDDSALYLCASSWGQQNTEAFFGQGTRLTVV.

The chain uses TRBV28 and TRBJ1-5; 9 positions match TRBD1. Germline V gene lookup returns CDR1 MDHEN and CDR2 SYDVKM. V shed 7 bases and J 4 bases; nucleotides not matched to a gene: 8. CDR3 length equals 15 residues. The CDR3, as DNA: TGTGCCAGCACTTCAAACAGGGGGCCAAATCAGCCCCAGCATTTT. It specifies CASTSNRGPNQPQHF.